This TCR beta chain was observed in a study of cytomegalovirus exposure and HLA in healthy donors. The PCR contained 60 Vbeta and 13 Jbeta primers. Measured with immunoSEQ multiplex PCR; TCRdb has only the in-frame clones, and not every one. Here the sample spans hundreds of thousands of clones, more than 55% being singletons. The CDR3 is made up of 19 amino acids. This receptor was obtained from a female donor in good health and CMV-seronegative. Sequenced input: PBMCs. The gene calls are TRBV21-1 and TRBJ1-5; the table's D gene call, TRBD1, was not cross checked with the DNA. TRBV21-1 is labeled a pseudogene. This chain's CDR3 is CASSKDSWDNNGSNQPQHF. CDR3 bases: TGTGCCAGCAGCAAAGACTCATGGGACAACAATGGTAGCAATCAGCCCCAGCATTTT.